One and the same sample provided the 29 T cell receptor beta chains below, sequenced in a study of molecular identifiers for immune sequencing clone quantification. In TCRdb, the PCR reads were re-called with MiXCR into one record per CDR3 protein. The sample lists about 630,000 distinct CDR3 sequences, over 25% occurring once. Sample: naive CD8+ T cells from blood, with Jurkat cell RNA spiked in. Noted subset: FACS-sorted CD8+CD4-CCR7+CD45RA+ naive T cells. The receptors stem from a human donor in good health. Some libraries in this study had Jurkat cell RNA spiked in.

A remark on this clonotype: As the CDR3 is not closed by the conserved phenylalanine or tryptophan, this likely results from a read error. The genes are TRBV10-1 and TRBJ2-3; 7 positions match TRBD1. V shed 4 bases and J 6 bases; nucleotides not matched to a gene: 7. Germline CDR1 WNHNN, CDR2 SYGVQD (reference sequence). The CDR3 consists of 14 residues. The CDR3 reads CASSANRGPDTQYS. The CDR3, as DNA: TGCGCCAGCAGTGCAAACAGGGGTCCCGATACGCAGTATTCT.

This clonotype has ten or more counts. The CDR3 nucleotides are TGTGCCAGCAGCTTGTCATCAGCTAGGCTCTCCGAAAAACTGTTTTTT. Its translation: CASSLSSARLSEKLFF. The V call is TRBV5-5, the J call TRBJ1-4, with D uncertain. Germline loops: CDR1 SGHKS, CDR2 YYEKEE (reference sequence). The CDR3 runs 16 residues. V was shortened by 1 base and J by 8 bases, with 18 bases between the two germline ends.

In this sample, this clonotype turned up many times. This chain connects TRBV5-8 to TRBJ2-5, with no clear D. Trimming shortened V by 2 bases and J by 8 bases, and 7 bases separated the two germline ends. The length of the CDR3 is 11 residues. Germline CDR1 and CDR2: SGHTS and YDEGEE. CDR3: CASSFGPTQYF. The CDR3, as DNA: TGTGCCAGCAGCTTCGGTCCTACCCAGTACTTC.

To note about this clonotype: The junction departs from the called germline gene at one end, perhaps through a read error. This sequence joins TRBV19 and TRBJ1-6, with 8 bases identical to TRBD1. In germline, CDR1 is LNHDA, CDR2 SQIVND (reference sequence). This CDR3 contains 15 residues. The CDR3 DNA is TGTGCCAGTTGTATCGACAGGGGCAATAATTCACCCCTCCACTTT. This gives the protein CASCIDRGNNSPLHF.

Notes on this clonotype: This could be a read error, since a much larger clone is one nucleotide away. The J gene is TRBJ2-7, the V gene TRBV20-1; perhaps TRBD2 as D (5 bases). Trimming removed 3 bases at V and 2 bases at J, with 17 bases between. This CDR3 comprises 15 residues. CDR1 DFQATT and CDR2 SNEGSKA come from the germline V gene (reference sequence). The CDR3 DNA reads TGCAGTGCTAGTCAGAGACTAACGGGAACCTACGAGCAGTACTTC. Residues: CSASQRLTGTYEQYF.

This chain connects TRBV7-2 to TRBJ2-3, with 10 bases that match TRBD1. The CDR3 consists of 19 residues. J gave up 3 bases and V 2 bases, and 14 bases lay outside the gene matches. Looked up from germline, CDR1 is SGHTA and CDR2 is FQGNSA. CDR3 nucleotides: TGTGCCAGCAGCTTACCCCGCGGACCGGGACAGGGGATAACAGATACGCAGTATTTT. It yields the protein CASSLPRGPGQGITDTQYF.

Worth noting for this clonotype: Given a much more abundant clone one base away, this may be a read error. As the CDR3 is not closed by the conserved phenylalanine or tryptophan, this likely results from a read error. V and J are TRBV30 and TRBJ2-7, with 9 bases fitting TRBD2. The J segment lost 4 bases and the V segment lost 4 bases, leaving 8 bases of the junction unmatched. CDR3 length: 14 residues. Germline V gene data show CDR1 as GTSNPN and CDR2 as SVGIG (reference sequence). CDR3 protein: CAWNLAGLTYEQYY. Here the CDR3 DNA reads TGTGCCTGGAACCTAGCGGGACTAACGTACGAGCAGTACTAC.

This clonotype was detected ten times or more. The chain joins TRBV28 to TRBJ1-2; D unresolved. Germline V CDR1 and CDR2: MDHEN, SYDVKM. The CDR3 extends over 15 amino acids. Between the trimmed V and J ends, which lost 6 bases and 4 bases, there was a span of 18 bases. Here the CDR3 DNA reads TGTGCCAGCAGCGATCCCCCCGCGGCCACCTATGGCTACACCTTC. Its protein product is CASSDPPAATYGYTF.

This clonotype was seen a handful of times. CDR3 protein: CASRQKAWVGRQGPTEAFF. DNA for the CDR3: TGTGCCAGCAGACAGAAAGCGTGGGTGGGGCGACAGGGACCCACTGAAGCTTTCTTT. The chain joins TRBV6-5 to TRBJ1-1; 7 nucleotides match TRBD1. The CDR3 spans 19 residues. Germline CDR1 and CDR2: MNHEY and SVGAGI. With 6 bases clipped from V and 4 bases from J, the junction kept 23 bases outside the gene matches.

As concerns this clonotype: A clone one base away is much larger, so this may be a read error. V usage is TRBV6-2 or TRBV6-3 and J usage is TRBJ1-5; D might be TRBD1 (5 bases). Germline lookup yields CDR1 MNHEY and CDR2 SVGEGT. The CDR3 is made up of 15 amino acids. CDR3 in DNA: TGTGCCGGCAGATCCACAGGTGTCGGCAATCAGCCCCAGCATTTT. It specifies CAGRSTGVGNQPQHF.

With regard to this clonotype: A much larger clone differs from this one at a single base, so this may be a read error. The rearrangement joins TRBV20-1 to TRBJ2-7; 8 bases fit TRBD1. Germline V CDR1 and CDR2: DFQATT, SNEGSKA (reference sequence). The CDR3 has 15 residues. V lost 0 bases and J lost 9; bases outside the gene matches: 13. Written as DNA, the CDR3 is TGCAGTGCTAGAGATTTAGGACAGGGTGGTACGTGGCAGTACTTC. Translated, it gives CSARDLGQGGTWQYF.

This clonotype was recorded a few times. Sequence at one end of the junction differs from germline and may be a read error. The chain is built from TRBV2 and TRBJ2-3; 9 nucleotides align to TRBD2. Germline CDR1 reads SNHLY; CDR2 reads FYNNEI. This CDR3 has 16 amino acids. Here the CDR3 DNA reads TGTGCCGGTAGAGGAGAGCCGGGACTAGCCACAGAGACGCAGTATTTT. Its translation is CAGRGEPGLATETQYF.

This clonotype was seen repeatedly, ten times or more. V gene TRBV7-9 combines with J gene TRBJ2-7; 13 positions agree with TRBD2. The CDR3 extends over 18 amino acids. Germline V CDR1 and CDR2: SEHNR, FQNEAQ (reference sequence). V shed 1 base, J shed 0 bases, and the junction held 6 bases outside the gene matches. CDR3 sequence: CASSLGTSGSQSSYEQYF. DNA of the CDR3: TGTGCCAGCAGCTTAGGGACTAGCGGGAGCCAAAGCTCCTACGAGCAGTACTTC.

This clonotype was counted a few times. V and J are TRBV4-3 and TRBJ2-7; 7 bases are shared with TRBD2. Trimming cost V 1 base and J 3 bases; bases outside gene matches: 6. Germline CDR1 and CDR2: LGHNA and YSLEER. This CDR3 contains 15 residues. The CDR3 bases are TGCGCCAGCAGCCAAGGCACTAGCGCAAACTACGAGCAGTACTTC. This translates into CASSQGTSANYEQYF.

CDR3 bases: TGTGCTAGTGGTTCGCTAAACTCTTTGGACTCTGGAAACACCATATATTTT. Amino acid sequence: CASGSLNSLDSGNTIYF. This chain links TRBV12-5 with TRBJ1-3; the D is unclear. V lost 4 bases, J lost 0 bases, and 16 bases lay in between. This CDR3 contains 17 residues. CDR1 and CDR2 (germline): LGHNT, FRNRAP.

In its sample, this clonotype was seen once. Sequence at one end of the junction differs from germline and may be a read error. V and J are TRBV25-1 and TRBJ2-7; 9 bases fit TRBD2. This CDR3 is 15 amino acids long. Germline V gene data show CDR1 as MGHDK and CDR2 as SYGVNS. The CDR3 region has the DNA TGTGCCAGCAGTGATCGGTCTAGCGGGGACTACGCGCAGTACTTC. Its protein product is CASSDRSSGDYAQYF.

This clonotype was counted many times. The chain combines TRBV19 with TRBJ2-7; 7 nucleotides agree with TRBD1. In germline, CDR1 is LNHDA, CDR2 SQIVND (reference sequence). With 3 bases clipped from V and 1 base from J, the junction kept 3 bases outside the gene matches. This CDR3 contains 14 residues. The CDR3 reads CASSIGDSSYEQYF. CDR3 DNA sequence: TGTGCCAGTAGTATCGGGGACAGTTCCTACGAGCAGTACTTC.

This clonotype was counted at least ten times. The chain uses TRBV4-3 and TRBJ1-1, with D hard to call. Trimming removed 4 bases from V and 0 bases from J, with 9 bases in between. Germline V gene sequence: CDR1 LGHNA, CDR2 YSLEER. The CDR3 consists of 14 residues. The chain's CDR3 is CASSPSRLNTEAFF. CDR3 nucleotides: TGCGCCAGCAGCCCCAGTCGTCTGAACACTGAAGCTTTCTTT.

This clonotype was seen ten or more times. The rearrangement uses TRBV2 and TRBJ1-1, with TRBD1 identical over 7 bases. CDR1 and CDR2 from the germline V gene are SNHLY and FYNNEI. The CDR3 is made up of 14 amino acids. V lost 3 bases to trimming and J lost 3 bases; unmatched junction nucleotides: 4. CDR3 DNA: TGTGCCAGCAGTGACTCTGGGACAGACACTGAAGCTTTCTTT. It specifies CASSDSGTDTEAFF.

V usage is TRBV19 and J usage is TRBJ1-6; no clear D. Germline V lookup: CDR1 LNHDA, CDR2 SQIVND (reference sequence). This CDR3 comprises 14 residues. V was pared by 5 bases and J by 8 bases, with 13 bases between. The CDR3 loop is CASSSLGHHSPLHF. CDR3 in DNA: TGTGCCAGTAGTTCCCTGGGCCACCATTCACCCCTCCACTTT.

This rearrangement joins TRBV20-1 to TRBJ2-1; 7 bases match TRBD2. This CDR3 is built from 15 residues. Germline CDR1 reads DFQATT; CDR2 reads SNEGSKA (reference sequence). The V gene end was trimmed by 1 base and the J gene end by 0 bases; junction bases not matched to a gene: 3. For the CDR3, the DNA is TGCAGTGCTAGAGTTGAGCGGGGCTCCTACAATGAGCAGTTCTTC. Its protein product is CSARVERGSYNEQFF.

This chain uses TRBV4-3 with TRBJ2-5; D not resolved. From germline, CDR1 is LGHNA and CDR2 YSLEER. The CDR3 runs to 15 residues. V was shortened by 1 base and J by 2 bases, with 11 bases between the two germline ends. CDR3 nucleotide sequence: TGCGCCAGCAGCCAAGCTGAGTCTATTCAAGAGACCCAGTACTTC. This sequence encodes CASSQAESIQETQYF.

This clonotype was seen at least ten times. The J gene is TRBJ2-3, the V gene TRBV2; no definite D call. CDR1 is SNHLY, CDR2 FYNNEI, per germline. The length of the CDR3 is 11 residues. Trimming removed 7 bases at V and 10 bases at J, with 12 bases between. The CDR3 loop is CASNYGLAQYF. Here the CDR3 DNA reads TGTGCCAGCAATTATGGGCTTGCGCAGTATTTT.

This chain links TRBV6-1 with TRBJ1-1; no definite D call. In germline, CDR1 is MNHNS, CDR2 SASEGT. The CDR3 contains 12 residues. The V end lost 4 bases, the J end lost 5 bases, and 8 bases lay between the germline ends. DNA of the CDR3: TGTGCCAGCAGTGTCCTCGGTACTGAAGCTTTCTTT. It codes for CASSVLGTEAFF.

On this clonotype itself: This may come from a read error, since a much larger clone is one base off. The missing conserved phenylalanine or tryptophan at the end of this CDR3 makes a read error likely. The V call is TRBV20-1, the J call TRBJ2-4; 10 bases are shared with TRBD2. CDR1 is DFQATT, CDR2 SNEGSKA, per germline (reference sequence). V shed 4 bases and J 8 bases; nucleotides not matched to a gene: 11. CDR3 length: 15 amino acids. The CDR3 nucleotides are TGCAGTGCTATACCTAACCTAGCGGGAGAGGACATTCAGTACTCC. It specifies CSAIPNLAGEDIQYS.

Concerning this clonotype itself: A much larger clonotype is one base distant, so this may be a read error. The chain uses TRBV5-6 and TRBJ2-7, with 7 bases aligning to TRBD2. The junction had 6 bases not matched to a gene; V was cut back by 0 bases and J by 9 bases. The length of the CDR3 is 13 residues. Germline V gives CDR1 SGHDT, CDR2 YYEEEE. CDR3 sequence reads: CASSLGSPGGQYF. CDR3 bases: TGTGCCAGCAGCTTGGGATCTCCGGGGGGGCAGTACTTC.

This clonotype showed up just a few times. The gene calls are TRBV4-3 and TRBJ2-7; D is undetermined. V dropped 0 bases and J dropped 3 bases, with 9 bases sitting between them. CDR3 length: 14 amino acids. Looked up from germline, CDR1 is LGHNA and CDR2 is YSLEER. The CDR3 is CASSQDYTGYEQYF. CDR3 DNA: TGCGCCAGCAGCCAAGATTATACGGGCTACGAGCAGTACTTC.

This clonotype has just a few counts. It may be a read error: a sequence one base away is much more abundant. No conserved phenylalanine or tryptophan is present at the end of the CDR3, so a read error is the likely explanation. DNA of the CDR3: TGCAGCGCACGGCGGGGAGAAAAACTGTTTCTT. Residues: CSARRGEKLFL. V gene TRBV29-1 combines with J gene TRBJ1-4; D unresolved. Germline lookup yields CDR1 SQVTM and CDR2 ANQGSEA. The CDR3 has 11 amino acids. The V and J ends lost 7 bases and 8 bases respectively, with 11 bases between them.

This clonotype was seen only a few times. The CDR3 nucleotides are TGTGCCAGCAGCCCTGTGCGAGGGCCCTGGGATGAGCAGTTCTTC. Translation gives CASSPVRGPWDEQFF. V is TRBV5-6 and J is TRBJ2-1; D is perhaps TRBD2 (5 bases). The V gene lost 4 bases and the J gene lost 8 bases, with 19 bases spanning the gap. Germline lookup yields CDR1 SGHDT and CDR2 YYEEEE. The CDR3 extends over 15 amino acids.